This T cell receptor (beta chain) was sequenced in a study of control samples from healthy donors and cancer patients. Assay used: immunoSEQ multiplex PCR; TCRdb lists only in-frame clones, some missing. The repertoire holds over 100,000 clones, with under 95% as singletons. This CDR3 has 12 residues. Germline loops: CDR1 SGHTA, CDR2 FQGNSA. Trimming left V 1 base short and J 9 bases short, with 7 bases between. Sequences were obtained from blood. The rearrangement uses TRBV7-2 and TRBJ2-1; D gene ambiguous. This receptor was taken from a woman younger than 30 in good health. The CDR3 reads CASSLDYGEQFF. CDR3 nucleotide sequence: TGTGCCAGCAGCTTAGACTACGGTGAGCAGTTCTTC.